The 30 T cell receptor beta chains in this list originate from one sample, sequenced in a study of OX40 agonist ivuxolimab in advanced cancers. Some clones are missing from TCRdb's copy, which holds only in-frame ones; the method was immunoSEQ multiplex PCR. The table lists approximately 77,000 clones, approximately 95% of them singletons, with 0.25% to 0.35% in the top ten. Sequencing was performed on CD4+ or CD8+ T cells sorted from blood, taken in a trial of the OX40 agonist ivuxolimab. The source of these receptors is an adult with an advanced solid tumor such as melanoma, head and neck, liver or kidney cancer.

The chain uses TRBV7-2 and TRBJ2-7; D uncertain. The length of the CDR3 is 12 residues. Germline values: CDR1 SGHTA, CDR2 FQGNSA. Trimming took 5 bases from V and 0 from J, leaving 5 bases between them. The CDR3 spells CASSALSYEQYF. The CDR3 DNA is TGTGCCAGCAGCGCTCTCTCCTACGAGCAGTACTTC.

The chain links TRBV6-5 to TRBJ2-3; D uncertain. The CDR3 has 13 residues. Germline CDR1 MNHEY, CDR2 SVGAGI. The germline V and J ends were trimmed by 2 bases and 6 bases, with 9 bases remaining between them. CDR3 in amino acids: CASSYTLSDTQYF. Here the CDR3 DNA reads TGTGCCAGCAGTTACACCCTATCGGATACGCAGTATTTT.

The rearrangement uses TRBV19 and TRBJ1-1; D perhaps matches TRBD1 (5 bases). The CDR3 has 16 amino acids. Per the germline V gene, CDR1 is LNHDA and CDR2 is SQIVND (reference sequence). Trimming removed 5 bases from V and 4 bases from J, with 20 bases in between. This chain's CDR3 is CASSRQGRGGTTEAFF. As DNA, the CDR3 is TGTGCCAGTAGTCGGCAGGGAAGAGGTGGGACCACTGAAGCTTTCTTT.

This chain links TRBV5-5 with TRBJ1-2; possible D gene TRBD1, 6 bases. Trimming pared 1 base from V and 2 bases from J, leaving 6 bases between. Germline-derived CDR1 and CDR2 are SGHKS and YYEKEE (reference sequence). The CDR3 is made up of 13 amino acids. Here the CDR3 DNA reads TGTGCCAGCAGCTTGAGGGGGAACTATGGCTACACCTTC. This translates into CASSLRGNYGYTF.

The chain uses TRBV4-1 and TRBJ2-5, with 8 nucleotides matching TRBD2. The CDR3 is made up of 15 amino acids. Germline loops: CDR1 MGHRA, CDR2 YSYEKL. Trimming at V came to 3 bases and at J to 5 bases, leaving 8 bases not matched to a gene. The CDR3 reads CASSQGSGRGETQYF. For the CDR3, the DNA is TGCGCCAGCAGCCAGGGCAGCGGGAGAGGGGAGACCCAGTACTTC.

This chain uses TRBV5-1 with TRBJ2-5; TRBD2 matches 8 bases. CDR1 and CDR2 (germline): SGHRS, YFSETQ. This CDR3 has 16 residues. After removal of 0 bases from V and 0 bases from J, the junction contained 4 bases not matched to a gene. CDR3 nucleotides: TGCGCCAGCAGCTTGGGTAATAGCGGGGACCAAGAGACCCAGTACTTC. Residues: CASSLGNSGDQETQYF.

J is TRBJ1-1 and V is TRBV7-2; D uncertain. The CDR3 has 14 amino acids. CDR1 is SGHTA, CDR2 FQGNSA, per germline. V lost 3 bases to trimming and J lost 4 bases, with 12 bases between them. The chain's CDR3 is CASSFTGLITEAFF. As DNA, the CDR3 is TGTGCCAGCAGCTTCACCGGGTTGATCACTGAAGCTTTCTTT.

V usage is TRBV19 and J usage is TRBJ2-2; D possibly corresponds to TRBD2 (5 bases). V gave up 3 bases and J gave up 3 bases, with 11 bases separating them. This CDR3 has 15 amino acids. CDR1 and CDR2 from the germline V gene are LNHDA and SQIVND (reference sequence). The CDR3 DNA sequence: TGTGCCAGTAGTATGGGCGGAGCGGACACCGGGGAGCTGTTTTTT. This codes for CASSMGGADTGELFF.

The chain is built from TRBV30 and TRBJ1-5; D perhaps matches TRBD1 (5 bases). This CDR3 spans 16 amino acids. V lost 3 bases and J 0 bases, leaving 15 bases between the germline ends. Germline-derived CDR1 and CDR2 are GTSNPN and SVGIG (reference sequence). CDR3 DNA: TGTGCCTGGAGACCTCAAGGGGTTTATAGCAATCAGCCCCAGCATTTT. The encoded protein is CAWRPQGVYSNQPQHF.

The chain joins TRBV27 to TRBJ2-7; tentative D call: TRBD1 (5 bases). Germline V lookup: CDR1 MNHEY, CDR2 SMNVEV (reference sequence). The CDR3 sequence is 19 residues long. The V and J ends lost 2 bases and 2 bases respectively, with 25 bases between them. The CDR3 DNA reads as TGTGCCAGCAGTTTAACAACTTCTAAGCCGCTGGTAGGGGCCTACGAGCAGTACTTC. Translation: CASSLTTSKPLVGAYEQYF.

The gene calls are TRBV5-6 and TRBJ2-5; TRBD1 is a possible D gene (5 bases). Germline V CDR1 and CDR2: SGHDT, YYEEEE. Trimming took off 2 bases at V and 2 bases at J, with 10 bases between the two ends. The CDR3 is made up of 14 amino acids. The CDR3 protein is CASSFSGNQETQYF. DNA of the CDR3: TGTGCCAGCAGCTTCTCAGGGAATCAAGAGACCCAGTACTTC. Full variable domain (rest looked up from reference TRBV5-6 and TRBJ2-5): DAGVTQSPTHLIKTRGQQVTLRCSPKSGHDTVSWYQQALGQGPQFIFQYYEEEERQRGNFPDRFSGHQFPNYSSELNVNALLLGDSALYLCASSFSGNQETQYFGPGTRLLVL.

This rearrangement joins TRBV11-2 to TRBJ2-6; a weak D match, TRBD1 (6 bases). V shed 7 bases and J shed 0 bases, with 10 bases lying between them. The CDR3 loop spans 15 amino acids. CDR1 is SGHAT, CDR2 FQNNGV, per germline. The CDR3 is CASTRQVSGANVLTF. Written as DNA, the CDR3 is TGTGCCAGCACCAGACAGGTCTCTGGGGCCAACGTCCTGACTTTC.

This chain joins TRBV18 and TRBJ2-6; a possible D gene is TRBD1 (5 bases). Germline V gene lookup returns CDR1 KGHSH and CDR2 LQKENI. V was clipped by 5 bases and J by 2 bases, with 13 bases between them. The CDR3 consists of 16 residues. CDR3 sequence: CASSSFTGTGANVLTF. For the CDR3, the DNA is TGTGCCAGCTCATCCTTCACAGGAACTGGGGCCAACGTCCTGACTTTC. Complete variable domain (other parts from reference TRBV18 and TRBJ2-6): NAGVMQNPRHLVRRRGQEARLRCSPMKGHSHVYWYRQLPEEGLKFMVYLQKENIIDESGMPKERFSAEFPKEGPSILRIQQVVRGDSAAYFCASSSFTGTGANVLTFGAGSRLTVL.

The chain combines TRBV7-2 with TRBJ1-4; D is perhaps TRBD1 (5 bases). CDR1 is SGHTA, CDR2 FQGNSA, per germline. The CDR3 totals 15 residues. V gave up 6 bases and J gave up 3 bases, with 14 bases separating them. The CDR3 DNA follows: TGTGCCAGCAGACTGCAAACAGGATCTAATGAAAAACTGTTTTTT. Translated, it gives CASRLQTGSNEKLFF.

The sample holds a few counts of this clone. The rearrangement links TRBV30 to TRBJ1-1; unclear D gene. V lost 4 bases and J lost 1, with 10 bases in between. The CDR3 has 13 amino acids. Germline assignment: CDR1 GTSNPN and CDR2 SVGIG (reference sequence). Here the CDR3 DNA reads TGTGCCTGGACATGGTGGCCGAACACTGAAGCTTTCTTT. It encodes CAWTWWPNTEAFF.

CDR3 loop: CASSPTGTSLYEQYF. CDR3 coding DNA: TGTGCCAGCAGTCCTACCGGGACTAGTCTCTACGAGCAGTACTTC. The chain uses TRBV6-5 and TRBJ2-7; 8 bases are shared with TRBD2. Trimming removed 5 bases from V and 3 bases from J; junction bases left unmatched: 9. This CDR3 is 15 amino acids long. Germline-derived CDR1 and CDR2 are MNHEY and SVGAGI.

V gene TRBV7-2 combines with J gene TRBJ2-2; D remains ambiguous. Trimming removed 1 base from V and 4 bases from J, with 1 base in between. Germline V gives CDR1 SGHTA, CDR2 FQGNSA. This CDR3 is built from 12 residues. The CDR3 region is CASSLGTGELFF. The CDR3, as DNA: TGTGCCAGCAGCTTAGGCACCGGGGAGCTGTTTTTT.

The genes are TRBV21-1 and TRBJ2-5. TRBV21-1 is marked as a pseudogene. This CDR3 has 11 residues. The CDR3 DNA is TGTGCCAGCAGCAACCAAGAGACCCAGTACTTC. This sequence encodes CASSNQETQYF.

The V gene is TRBV9, the J gene TRBJ2-7; TRBD1 matches at 9 bases. Germline values: CDR1 SGDLS, CDR2 YYNGEE. The CDR3 sequence is 15 residues long. Trimming cost V 6 bases and J 2 bases; bases outside gene matches: 9. CDR3 protein: CASNRGTGSPYEQYF. The CDR3 DNA is TGTGCCAGCAACCGGGGGACAGGGTCCCCCTACGAGCAGTACTTC.

The chain carries TRBV9 and TRBJ1-4, with D possibly matching TRBD1 (6 bases). V lost 3 bases and J 8 bases, leaving 11 bases between the germline ends. Germline V gene data show CDR1 as SGDLS and CDR2 as YYNGEE. The CDR3 loop spans 13 amino acids. CDR3 bases: TGTGCCAGCAGCGGACCGGGGGCCGAAAAACTGTTTTTT. Protein sequence: CASSGPGAEKLFF.

The gene calls are TRBV6-6 and TRBJ2-5; 9 bases map to TRBD1. V lost 10 bases and J lost 3; bases outside the gene matches: 6. CDR1 MNHNY and CDR2 SVGAGI come from the germline V gene (reference sequence). The CDR3 sequence is 13 residues long. CDR3: CATSRTGEETQYF. CDR3 bases: TGTGCCACCAGCAGGACAGGGGAAGAGACCCAGTACTTC.

V usage is TRBV28 and J usage is TRBJ2-7, with 8 positions matching TRBD1. The germline V gene encodes CDR1 MDHEN and CDR2 SYDVKM. The CDR3 has 17 amino acids. V shed 5 bases, J shed 2 bases, and the junction held 14 bases outside the gene matches. CDR3 residues: CASSPQRGQVKPYEQYF. DNA for the CDR3: TGTGCCAGCAGTCCTCAAAGGGGACAGGTTAAACCCTACGAGCAGTACTTC.

This rearrangement joins TRBV20-1 to TRBJ1-2; D remains ambiguous. The ends were cut back, 3 bases at V and 5 bases at J, with 7 bases in the middle. The CDR3 length is 11 residues. Germline values: CDR1 DFQATT, CDR2 SNEGSKA (reference sequence). The CDR3 coding sequence is TGCAGTGCTAGGTCCAGTTATGGCTACACCTTC. Translated, it gives CSARSSYGYTF.

The chain carries TRBV19 and TRBJ1-5, with D perhaps TRBD1 (5 bases). Trimming pared 4 bases from V and 0 bases from J, leaving 13 bases between. The germline V gene has CDR1 LNHDA and CDR2 SQIVND (reference sequence). The CDR3 is made up of 16 amino acids. CDR3 coding DNA: TGTGCCAGTAGTACCAGGGACCTCAATAGCAATCAGCCCCAGCATTTT. Its translation is CASSTRDLNSNQPQHF.

This chain links TRBV7-2 with TRBJ2-3; D is possibly TRBD1 (6 bases). Deletions cut 5 bases from V and 1 base from J, with 16 bases between. Per germline, CDR1 SGHTA and CDR2 FQGNSA. This CDR3 region has 16 residues. The CDR3 DNA reads as TGTGCCAGCAGCGGAGGACAGTTGGGGGGCACAGATACGCAGTATTTT. This sequence encodes CASSGGQLGGTDTQYF.

V is TRBV5-1 and J is TRBJ2-5, with TRBD2 matching 14 bases. The CDR3 is 16 amino acids. The germline V gene has CDR1 SGHRS and CDR2 YFSETQ. With 2 bases clipped from V and 5 bases from J, the junction kept 5 bases outside the gene matches. The CDR3 DNA reads as TGCGCCAGCAGCTTCGGGACTAGCGGGAGCGGCGAGACCCAGTACTTC. Encoded protein: CASSFGTSGSGETQYF.

This clone has just one count. This rearrangement joins TRBV15 to TRBJ1-4; no reliable D call. Germline V gene sequence: CDR1 LNHNV, CDR2 YYDKDF (reference sequence). Trimming stripped 0 bases from V and 11 bases from J, with 25 bases between. The CDR3 length is 18 residues. The CDR3 here is CATSRDTTAGGLMIKLFF. Here the CDR3 DNA reads TGTGCCACCAGCAGAGATACGACGGCAGGAGGATTAATGATTAAACTGTTTTTT.

The chain recombines TRBV6-5 with TRBJ1-1; D not resolved. V lost 4 bases, J lost 1 base, and 13 bases lay in between. The CDR3 spans 15 residues. Per germline, CDR1 MNHEY and CDR2 SVGAGI. As DNA, the CDR3 is TGTGCCAGCAGTTTCCTACCGGGAGAGAACACTGAAGCTTTCTTT. It encodes CASSFLPGENTEAFF.

The chain joins TRBV5-1 to TRBJ2-7; 7 bases align to TRBD2. Germline-derived CDR1 and CDR2 are SGHRS and YFSETQ. The V gene end was trimmed by 4 bases and the J gene end by 4 bases; junction bases not matched to a gene: 14. CDR3 length: 16 residues. Here the CDR3 reads CASSPKIASGPYEQYF. The CDR3 nucleotides are TGCGCCAGCAGCCCCAAGATTGCTAGCGGACCTTACGAGCAGTACTTC.

V is TRBV29-1 and J is TRBJ2-3, with D hard to call. Germline V gene lookup returns CDR1 SQVTM and CDR2 ANQGSEA. The CDR3 length is 15 residues. Trimming took off 4 bases at V and 0 bases at J, with 14 bases between the two ends. The CDR3 region is CSVVSWLPSTDTQYF. In DNA form, the CDR3 reads TGCAGCGTTGTATCGTGGCTACCTAGCACAGATACGCAGTATTTT.